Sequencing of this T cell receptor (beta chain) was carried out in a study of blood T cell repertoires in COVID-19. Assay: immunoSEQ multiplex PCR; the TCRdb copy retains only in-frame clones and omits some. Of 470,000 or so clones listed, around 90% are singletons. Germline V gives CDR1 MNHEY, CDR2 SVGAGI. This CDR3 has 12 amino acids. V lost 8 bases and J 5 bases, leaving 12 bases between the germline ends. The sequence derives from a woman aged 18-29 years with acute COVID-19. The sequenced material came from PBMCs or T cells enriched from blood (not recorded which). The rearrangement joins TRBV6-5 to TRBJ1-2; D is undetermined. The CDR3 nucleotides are TGTGCCAGCTCCCCCGGTACTTATGGCTACACCTTC. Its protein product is CASSPGTYGYTF.